The 15 T cell receptor beta chains reported below all come from one sample, sequenced in a study of T cell changes during pregnancy in multiple sclerosis. Repertoires were generated with immunoSEQ multiplex PCR, while TCRdb's copy carries only in-frame clones and drops some. The table lists roughly 40,000 clones, under 95% of them singletons. The material sequenced was CD8+ T cells from peripheral blood mononuclear cells, taken in the first trimester of pregnancy. These receptor sequences come from a female donor with multiple sclerosis, enrolled in a pregnancy study.

This clone occurred once. This chain links TRBV11-2 with TRBJ1-1; maybe TRBD1 (5 bases). This CDR3 has 13 residues. V lost 3 bases and J 4 bases, leaving 9 bases between the germline ends. Germline lookup yields CDR1 SGHAT and CDR2 FQNNGV. The CDR3 sequence is CASSFQGLTEAFF. The CDR3, as DNA: TGTGCCAGCAGCTTCCAGGGTCTCACTGAAGCTTTCTTT.

The rearrangement joins TRBV7-2 to TRBJ1-1; D perhaps matches TRBD1 (5 bases). Germline loops: CDR1 SGHTA, CDR2 FQGNSA. The CDR3 loop spans 15 amino acids. Trimming cost V 4 bases and J 1 base, with 13 bases left between them. Here the CDR3 reads CASSSLDTSNTEAFF. CDR3 DNA: TGTGCCAGCAGCTCGCTGGACACTTCGAACACTGAAGCTTTCTTT. Drawing the rest from reference TRBV7-2 and TRBJ1-1, the complete variable domain is GAGVSQSPSNKVTEKGKDVELRCDPISGHTALYWYRQSLGQGLEFLIYFQGNSAPDKSGLPSDRFSAERTGGSVSTLTIQRTQQEDSAVYLCASSSLDTSNTEAFFGQGTRLTVV.

The J gene is TRBJ1-1, the V gene TRBV5-1; D is possibly TRBD1 (5 bases). The V gene lost 4 bases and the J gene lost 3 bases, with 16 bases spanning the gap. The CDR3 loop spans 15 amino acids. Germline lookup yields CDR1 SGHRS and CDR2 YFSETQ. CDR3 loop: CASSGTGLVDTEAFF. For the CDR3, the DNA is TGCGCCAGCAGCGGAACAGGCCTGGTGGACACTGAAGCTTTCTTT.

The chain recombines TRBV6-1 with TRBJ1-6; D perhaps matches TRBD1 (5 bases). This CDR3 has 16 amino acids. V was trimmed by 3 bases and J by 0 bases, leaving 9 bases between them. Germline V gene data show CDR1 as MNHNS and CDR2 as SASEGT. The CDR3 is CASSDREGSYNSPLHF. The CDR3 DNA sequence: TGTGCCAGCAGTGACAGGGAGGGCTCCTATAATTCACCCCTCCACTTT.

This clone has only one observation. V and J are TRBV2 and TRBJ2-1, with D unclear. CDR3 length: 11 amino acids. In germline, CDR1 is SNHLY, CDR2 FYNNEI. The V gene lost 10 bases and the J gene lost 6 bases, with 10 bases spanning the gap. This chain's CDR3 is CAIHVGNEQFF. The CDR3 DNA is TGTGCCATCCACGTCGGCAATGAGCAGTTCTTC.

This chain links TRBV5-8 with TRBJ2-7; no reliable D call. The ends were cut back, 5 bases at V and 3 bases at J, with 15 bases in the middle. CDR3 length equals 14 residues. Germline CDR1 SGHTS, CDR2 YDEGEE. The CDR3 sequence is CASRFRRGNYEQYF. DNA of the CDR3: TGTGCCAGCAGGTTTAGGCGAGGAAACTACGAGCAGTACTTC. The full variable domain, its missing parts supplied by reference TRBV5-8 and TRBJ2-7, is EAGVTQSPTHLIKTRGQQATLRCSPISGHTSVYWYQQALGLGLQFLLWYDEGEERNRGNFPPRFSGRQFPNYSSELNVNALELEDSALYLCASRFRRGNYEQYFGPGTRLTVT.

J is TRBJ1-2 and V is TRBV14, with D possibly matching TRBD1 (5 bases). This CDR3 comprises 15 residues. Per the germline V gene, CDR1 is SGHDN and CDR2 is FVKESK. The ends were cut back, 0 bases at V and 5 bases at J, with 13 bases in the middle. The CDR3 is CASSQDPGLRYGYTF. The DNA for the CDR3 is TGTGCCAGCAGCCAAGATCCAGGGCTTCGGTATGGCTACACCTTC.

The CDR3 is CASSQIRTVLWETQYF. CDR3 DNA: TGTGCCAGCAGCCAAATCAGGACAGTTCTGTGGGAGACCCAGTACTTC. This sequence joins TRBV16 and TRBJ2-5; D is possibly TRBD1 (6 bases). The V gene's germline CDR1 is KGHSY and CDR2 FQNENV. V was cut by 2 bases and J by 5 bases, with 18 bases left in between. CDR3 size: 16 residues. Drawing the rest from reference TRBV16 and TRBJ2-5, the complete variable domain is GEEVAQTPKHLVRGEGQKAKLYCAPIKGHSYVFWYQQVLKNEFKFLISFQNENVFDETGMPKERFSAKCLPNSPCSLEIQATKLEDSAVYFCASSQIRTVLWETQYFGPGTRLLVL.

This rearrangement joins TRBV6-5 to TRBJ2-1; 8 bases are a match to TRBD1. In germline, CDR1 is MNHEY, CDR2 SVGAGI. CDR3 size: 15 residues. V was clipped by 0 bases and J by 9 bases; unmatched bases: 7. Here the CDR3 DNA reads TGTGCCAGCAGTTACTCCGTGGACAGGGCAACTGAGCAGTTCTTC. Encoded protein: CASSYSVDRATEQFF.

The chain employs TRBV9 and TRBJ2-1; perhaps TRBD2 as D (6 bases). The V end lost 3 bases, the J end lost 3 bases, and 10 bases lay between the germline ends. Germline values: CDR1 SGDLS, CDR2 YYNGEE. This CDR3 has 14 amino acids. The CDR3 loop reads CASSAPTSYNEQFF. The CDR3 bases are TGTGCCAGCAGCGCGCCGACTAGCTACAATGAGCAGTTCTTC.

The chain links TRBV7-3 to TRBJ2-3; 7 bases line up with TRBD1. The length of the CDR3 is 14 residues. V was pared by 4 bases and J by 2 bases, with 3 bases of the junction left unmatched. Per germline, CDR1 SGHTA and CDR2 FQGTGA. CDR3 coding DNA: TGTGCCAGCAGCTCGGGACAGTCCACAGATACGCAGTATTTT. Its protein is CASSSGQSTDTQYF.

This clone has a single count. The chain recombines TRBV9 with TRBJ2-5; TRBD2 might be the D (6 bases). This CDR3 is 15 amino acids long. V lost 4 bases, J lost 2 bases, and 15 bases lay in between. The germline CDR1 and CDR2 sequences are SGDLS and YYNGEE. CDR3 protein: CASSPRLSGQETQYF. The DNA of the CDR3 is TGTGCCAGCAGCCCGCGCCTGAGCGGGCAAGAGACCCAGTACTTC.

The rearrangement joins TRBV30 to TRBJ2-3; no clear D. The germline gives CDR1 GTSNPN, CDR2 SVGIG (reference sequence). Trimming cost V 2 bases and J 4 bases, with 7 bases left between them. The CDR3 runs 12 residues. The CDR3 DNA follows: TGTGCCTGGAGTAATGAGCCAGATACGCAGTATTTT. It yields the protein CAWSNEPDTQYF. Combining the CDR3 with reference TRBV30 and TRBJ2-3 gives the whole variable domain SQTIHQWPATLVQPVGSPLSLECTVEGTSNPNLYWYRQAAGRGLQLLFYSVGIGQISSEVPQNLSASRPQDRQFILSSKKLLLSDSGFYLCAWSNEPDTQYFGPGTRLTVL.

The V call is TRBV7-8, the J call TRBJ2-7; D unresolved. This CDR3 has 13 residues. Germline-derived CDR1 and CDR2 are SGHVS and FQNEAQ. Trimming removed 1 base from V and 2 bases from J, with 6 bases in between. The CDR3: CASSLGTAYEQYF. The CDR3 coding sequence is TGTGCCAGCAGCTTAGGAACAGCCTACGAGCAGTACTTC.

V usage is TRBV29-1 and J usage is TRBJ2-1, with TRBD1 as a possible D gene (5 bases). This CDR3 is 11 amino acids long. The germline V gene has CDR1 SQVTM and CDR2 ANQGSEA. Trimming left V 6 bases short and J 10 bases short, with 13 bases between. This chain's CDR3 is CSVRVGREQFF. The CDR3 DNA is TGCAGCGTCCGGGTGGGGCGGGAGCAGTTCTTC.